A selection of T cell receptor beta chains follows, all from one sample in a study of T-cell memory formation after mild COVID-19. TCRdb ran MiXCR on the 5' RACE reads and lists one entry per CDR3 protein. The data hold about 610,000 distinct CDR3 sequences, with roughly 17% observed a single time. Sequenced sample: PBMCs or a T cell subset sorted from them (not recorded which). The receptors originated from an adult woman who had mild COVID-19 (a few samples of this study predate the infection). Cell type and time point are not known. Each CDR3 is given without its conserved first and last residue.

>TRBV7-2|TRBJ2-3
ASSLYGVTDTQY
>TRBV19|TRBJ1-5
ASSQQGNRNQPQH
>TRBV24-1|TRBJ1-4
ATSEAGTGGALGEKLF
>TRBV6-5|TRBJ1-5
ASSGDIGGNQPQH
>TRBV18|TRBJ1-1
ASSPQPGMMGDTEAF
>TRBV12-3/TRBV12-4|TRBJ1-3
ASSLTPGVGNTIY
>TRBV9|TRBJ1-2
ASTFDSSGQGGEYGYT
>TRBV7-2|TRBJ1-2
ASSLAPPGTGYGYT
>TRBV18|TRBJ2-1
ASSPPTGAYNEQF
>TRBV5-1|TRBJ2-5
ASSELAGGGETQY
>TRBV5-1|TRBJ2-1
ASSMSGQAYNEQF
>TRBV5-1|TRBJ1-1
ASSGGTGPDEAF
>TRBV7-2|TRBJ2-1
ASSTSGISYNEQF
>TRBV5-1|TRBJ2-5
ASSQTRRVDETQY
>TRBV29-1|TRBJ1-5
SVGGTGNQPQH
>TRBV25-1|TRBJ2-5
ASSESGQILGTQY
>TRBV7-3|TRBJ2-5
ASSGVPQETQY
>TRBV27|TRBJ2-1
ASRVTRGSYNEQF
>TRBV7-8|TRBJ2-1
ASSLGLAGVPFQF
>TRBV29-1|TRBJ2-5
SVRASIGGETQY
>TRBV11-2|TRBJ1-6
ASSRTRVPANSPLH
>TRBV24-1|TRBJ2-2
ATSDPGQGSNTGELF
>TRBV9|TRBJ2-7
ASSLNTGLPYEQY
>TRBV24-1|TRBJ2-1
ATSDGDEQF
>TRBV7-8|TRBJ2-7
ASSLVDFNYEQY
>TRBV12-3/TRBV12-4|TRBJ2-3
ASSASGGILTDTQY
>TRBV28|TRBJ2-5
ASIPGDRAPLGETQY
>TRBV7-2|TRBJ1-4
ASSFDRVGGEKLF
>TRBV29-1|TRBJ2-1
SVEGGQGYNEQF
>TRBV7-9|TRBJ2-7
ASSQGLPYEQY
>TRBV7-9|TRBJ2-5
ASSHGGFQETQY
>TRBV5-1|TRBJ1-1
ASSGTMNTEAF
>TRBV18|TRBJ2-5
ASSPDSGNVY
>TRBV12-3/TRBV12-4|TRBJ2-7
ASSYGDGEQY
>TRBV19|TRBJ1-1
ATQTPGNTEAF
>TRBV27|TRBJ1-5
ASRVQGSAVSNQPQH
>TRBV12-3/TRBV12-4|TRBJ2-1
ASSSGRMGEQF
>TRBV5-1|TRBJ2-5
ASSLGLAGGIAETQY
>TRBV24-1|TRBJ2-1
ATSDPGTSGRNEQF
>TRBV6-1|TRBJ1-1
ASSYLTGGNTEAF
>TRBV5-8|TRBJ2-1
ASSLGWTGGARNEQF
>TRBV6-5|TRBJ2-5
ASSRTWVVQETQY
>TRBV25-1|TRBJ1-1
ASREPGQNTEAF
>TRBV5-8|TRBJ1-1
ASSWRRSPEAF
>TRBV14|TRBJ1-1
ASSQARGGGTEAF
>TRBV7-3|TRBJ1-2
ASSLGPDRANYGYT
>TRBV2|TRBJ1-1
ASSVDQGLATEAF
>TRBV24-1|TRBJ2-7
ATSDPGQGPYEQY
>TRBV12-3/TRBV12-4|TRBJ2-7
ASSSRGSGAWEQY
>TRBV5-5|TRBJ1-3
ASSLGVQNSGNTIY
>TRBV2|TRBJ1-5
ASRGTVNQPQH